This T cell receptor (beta chain) comes out of a study of blood T cell repertoires in COVID-19. There are 12 residues in the CDR3. V dropped 3 bases and J dropped 8 bases, with 10 bases sitting between them. From germline, CDR1 is ENHRY and CDR2 SYGVKD. This clone appeared a few times. The method was immunoSEQ multiplex PCR; TCRdb's version includes in-frame clones alone and lacks a portion of them. The sample lists about 280,000 clones, roughly 90% seen once, with less than 10% in the top ten. The TCR sequence derives from a man between 18 and 29 years old with active or convalescent COVID-19. Sequences were obtained from peripheral blood. The chain links TRBV10-3 to TRBJ1-1; no firm D call. CDR3: CAISDAFREAFF. CDR3 bases: TGTGCCATCAGTGACGCTTTCAGGGAAGCTTTCTTT.